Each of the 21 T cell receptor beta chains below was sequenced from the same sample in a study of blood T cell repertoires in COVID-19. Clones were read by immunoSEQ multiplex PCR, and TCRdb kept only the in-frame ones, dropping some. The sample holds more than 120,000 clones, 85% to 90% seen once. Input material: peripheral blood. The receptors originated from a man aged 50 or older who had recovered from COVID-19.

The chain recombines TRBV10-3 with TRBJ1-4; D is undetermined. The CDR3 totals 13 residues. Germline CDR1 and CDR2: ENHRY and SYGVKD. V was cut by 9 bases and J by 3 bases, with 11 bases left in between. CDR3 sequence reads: CAMRRSANEKLFF. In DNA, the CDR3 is TGTGCCATGAGGAGATCCGCTAATGAAAAACTGTTTTTT.

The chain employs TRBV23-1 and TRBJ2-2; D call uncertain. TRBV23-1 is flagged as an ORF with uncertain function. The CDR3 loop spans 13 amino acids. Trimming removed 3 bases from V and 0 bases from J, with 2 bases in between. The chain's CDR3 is CASSHTNTGELFF. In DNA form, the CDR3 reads TGCGCCAGCAGTCATACGAACACCGGGGAGCTGTTTTTT.

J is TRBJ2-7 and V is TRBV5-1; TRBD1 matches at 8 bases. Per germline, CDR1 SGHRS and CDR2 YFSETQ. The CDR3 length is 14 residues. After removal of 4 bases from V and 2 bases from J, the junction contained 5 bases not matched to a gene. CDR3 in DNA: TGCGCCAGCAGCCCACGGACAGGGACCTACGAGCAGTACTTC. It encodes CASSPRTGTYEQYF. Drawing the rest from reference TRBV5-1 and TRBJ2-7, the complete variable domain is KAGVTQTPRYLIKTRGQQVTLSCSPISGHRSVSWYQQTPGQGLQFLFEYFSETQRNKGNFPGRFSGRQFSNSRSEMNVSTLELGDSALYLCASSPRTGTYEQYFGPGTRLTVT.

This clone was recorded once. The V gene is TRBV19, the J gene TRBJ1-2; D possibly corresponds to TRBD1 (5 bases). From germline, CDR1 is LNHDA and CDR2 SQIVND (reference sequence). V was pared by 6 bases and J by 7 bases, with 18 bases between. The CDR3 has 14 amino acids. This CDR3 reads CASSPGIILSGYTF. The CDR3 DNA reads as TGTGCCAGTAGCCCAGGGATAATTTTATCTGGCTACACCTTC.

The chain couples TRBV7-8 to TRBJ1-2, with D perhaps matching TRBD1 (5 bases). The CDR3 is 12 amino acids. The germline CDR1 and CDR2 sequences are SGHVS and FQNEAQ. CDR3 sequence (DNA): TGTACCTCCGGCGGGGCAGGCTATGGCTACACCTTC. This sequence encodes CTSGGAGYGYTF.

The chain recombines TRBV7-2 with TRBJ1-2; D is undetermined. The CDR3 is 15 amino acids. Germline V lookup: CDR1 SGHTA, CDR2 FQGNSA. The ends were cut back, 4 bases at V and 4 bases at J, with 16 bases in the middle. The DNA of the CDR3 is TGTGCCAGCAGCTCTAGCCATACGGAGGTCTATGGCTACACCTTC. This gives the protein CASSSSHTEVYGYTF.

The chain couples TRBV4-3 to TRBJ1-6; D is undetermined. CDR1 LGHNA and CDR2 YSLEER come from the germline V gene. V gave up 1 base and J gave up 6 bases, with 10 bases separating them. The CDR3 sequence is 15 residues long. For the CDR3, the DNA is TGCGCCAGCAGCCAAGCAGGTGGAAGTAATTCACCCCTCCACTTT. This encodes CASSQAGGSNSPLHF.

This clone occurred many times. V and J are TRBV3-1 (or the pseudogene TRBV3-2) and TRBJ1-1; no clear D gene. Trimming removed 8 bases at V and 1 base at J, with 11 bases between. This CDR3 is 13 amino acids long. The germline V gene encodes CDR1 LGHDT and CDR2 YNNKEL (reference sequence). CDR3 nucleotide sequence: TGTGCCAGCGGAGGGATCGGGAACACTGAAGCTTTCTTT. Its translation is CASGGIGNTEAFF.

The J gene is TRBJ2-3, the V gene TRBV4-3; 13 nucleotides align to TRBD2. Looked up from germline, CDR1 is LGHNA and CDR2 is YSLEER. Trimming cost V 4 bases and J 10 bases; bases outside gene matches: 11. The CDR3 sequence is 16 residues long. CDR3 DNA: TGCGCCAGCAGCCCCCGACTAGCGGGGGGAAGAAAGGCGCAGTATTTT. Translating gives CASSPRLAGGRKAQYF.

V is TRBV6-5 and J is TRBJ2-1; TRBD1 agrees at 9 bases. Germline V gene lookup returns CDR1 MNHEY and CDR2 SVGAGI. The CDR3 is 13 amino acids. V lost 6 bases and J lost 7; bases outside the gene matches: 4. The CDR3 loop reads CASRGTGRNEQFF. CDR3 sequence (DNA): TGTGCCAGCAGGGGGACAGGGAGAAATGAGCAGTTCTTC.

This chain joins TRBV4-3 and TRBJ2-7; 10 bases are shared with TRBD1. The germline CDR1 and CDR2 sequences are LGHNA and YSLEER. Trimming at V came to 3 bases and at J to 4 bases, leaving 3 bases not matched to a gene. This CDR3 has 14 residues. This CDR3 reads CASSQGTGVYEQYF. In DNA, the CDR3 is TGCGCCAGCAGCCAGGGGACAGGGGTGTACGAGCAGTACTTC.

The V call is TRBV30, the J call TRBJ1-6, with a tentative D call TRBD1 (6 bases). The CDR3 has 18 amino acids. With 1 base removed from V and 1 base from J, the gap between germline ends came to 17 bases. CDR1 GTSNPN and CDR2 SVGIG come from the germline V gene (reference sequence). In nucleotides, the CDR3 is TGTGCCTGGAGTGCACCTCAAGGGGGTTGGTCCTATAATTCACCCCTCCACTTT. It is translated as CAWSAPQGGWSYNSPLHF. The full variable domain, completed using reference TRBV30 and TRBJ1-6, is SQTIHQWPATLVQPVGSPLSLECTVEGTSNPNLYWYRQAAGRGLQLLFYSVGIGQISSEVPQNLSASRPQDRQFILSSKKLLLSDSGFYLCAWSAPQGGWSYNSPLHFGNGTRLTVT.

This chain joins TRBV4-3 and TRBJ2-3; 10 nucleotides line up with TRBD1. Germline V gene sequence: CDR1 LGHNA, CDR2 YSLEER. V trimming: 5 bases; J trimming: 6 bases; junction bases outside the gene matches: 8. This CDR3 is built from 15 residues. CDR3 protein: CASSSSGQGDDTQYF. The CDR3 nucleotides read TGCGCCAGCAGCTCTTCCGGACAGGGGGACGATACGCAGTATTTT.

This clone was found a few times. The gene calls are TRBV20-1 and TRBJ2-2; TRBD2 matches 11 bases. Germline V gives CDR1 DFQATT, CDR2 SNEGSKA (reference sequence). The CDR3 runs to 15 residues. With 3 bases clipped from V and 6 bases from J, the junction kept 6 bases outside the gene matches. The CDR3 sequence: CSASLAGGRAGELFF. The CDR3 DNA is TGCAGTGCTAGTTTAGCGGGGGGGCGAGCCGGGGAGCTGTTTTTT.

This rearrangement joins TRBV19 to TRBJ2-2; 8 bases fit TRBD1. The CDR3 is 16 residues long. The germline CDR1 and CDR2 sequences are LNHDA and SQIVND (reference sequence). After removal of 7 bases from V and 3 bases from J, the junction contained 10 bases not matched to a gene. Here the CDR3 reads CASTRGQGSYTGELFF. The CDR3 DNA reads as TGTGCCAGTACGAGAGGACAGGGATCGTACACCGGGGAGCTGTTTTTT.

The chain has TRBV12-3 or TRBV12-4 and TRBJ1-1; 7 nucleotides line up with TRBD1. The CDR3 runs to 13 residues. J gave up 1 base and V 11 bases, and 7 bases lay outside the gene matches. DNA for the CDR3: TGTGCCGGTAAGACAGGGTGGAACACTGAAGCTTTCTTT. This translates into CAGKTGWNTEAFF.

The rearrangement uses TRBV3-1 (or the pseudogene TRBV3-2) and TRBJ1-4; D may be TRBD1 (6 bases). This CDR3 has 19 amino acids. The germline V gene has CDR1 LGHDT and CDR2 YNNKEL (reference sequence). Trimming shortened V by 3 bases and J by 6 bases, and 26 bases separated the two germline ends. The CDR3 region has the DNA TGTGCCAGCAGCCACCTGCGAGGTGTAGGGGGGGCGCGCGATGAAAAACTGTTTTTT. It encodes CASSHLRGVGGARDEKLFF.

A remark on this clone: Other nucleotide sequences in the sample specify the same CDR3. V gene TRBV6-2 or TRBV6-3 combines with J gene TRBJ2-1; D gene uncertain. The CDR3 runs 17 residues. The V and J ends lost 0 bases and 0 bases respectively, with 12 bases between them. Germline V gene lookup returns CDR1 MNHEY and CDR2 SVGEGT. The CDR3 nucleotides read TGTGCCAGCAGTTACTCCTCGCATCGGGTCTCCTACAATGAGCAGTTCTTC. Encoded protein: CASSYSSHRVSYNEQFF.

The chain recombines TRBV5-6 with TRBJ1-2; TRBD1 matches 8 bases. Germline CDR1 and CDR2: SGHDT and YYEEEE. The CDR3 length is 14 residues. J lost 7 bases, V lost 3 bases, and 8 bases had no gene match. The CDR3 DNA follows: TGTGCCAGCAGCTCCTCCAGGGGGCTTGTTGGCTACACCTTC. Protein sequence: CASSSSRGLVGYTF.

This CDR3 is CSVSPDAGTDYGYTF. Written as DNA, the CDR3 is TGCAGCGTGTCTCCCGATGCCGGGACAGACTATGGCTACACCTTC. The V and J genes are TRBV29-1 and TRBJ1-2, with 7 positions matching TRBD1. CDR3 length equals 15 residues. Germline CDR1 is SQVTM and CDR2 is ANQGSEA. J lost 3 bases, V lost 6 bases, and 13 bases had no gene match.

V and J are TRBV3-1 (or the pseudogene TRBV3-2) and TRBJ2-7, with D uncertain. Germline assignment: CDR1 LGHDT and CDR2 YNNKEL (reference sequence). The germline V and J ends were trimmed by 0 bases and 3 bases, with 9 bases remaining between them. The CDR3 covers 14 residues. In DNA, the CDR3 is TGTGCCAGCAGCCAAGATCGGCAGGTCTACGAGCAGTACTTC. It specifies CASSQDRQVYEQYF.